The 6 T cell receptor beta chains below were found in one sample sequenced in a study of blood T cell repertoires in COVID-19. Method: immunoSEQ multiplex PCR; TCRdb's copy keeps in-frame clones and lacks some. The data hold more than 150,000 clones, with about 85% observed a single time. The sequencing input was peripheral blood. The origin of the receptors is a woman older than 75 with acute or convalescent COVID-19.

The genes are TRBV5-1 and TRBJ2-7; D is perhaps TRBD2 (6 bases). Between the trimmed V and J ends, which lost 3 bases and 3 bases, there was a span of 7 bases. CDR3 size: 12 residues. Germline V gene sequence: CDR1 SGHRS, CDR2 YFSETQ. The CDR3 nucleotides are TGCGCCAGCAGCTCGGGACTCTACGAGCAGTACTTC. Translating it yields CASSSGLYEQYF. Filled out from reference TRBV5-1 and TRBJ2-7, the complete variable domain reads KAGVTQTPRYLIKTRGQQVTLSCSPISGHRSVSWYQQTPGQGLQFLFEYFSETQRNKGNFPGRFSGRQFSNSRSEMNVSTLELGDSALYLCASSSGLYEQYFGPGTRLTVT.

The chain couples TRBV6-5 to TRBJ1-2; D is perhaps TRBD1 (6 bases). Germline CDR1 is MNHEY and CDR2 is SVGAGI. CDR3 size: 14 residues. V lost 7 bases and J 2 bases, leaving 14 bases between the germline ends. CDR3 residues: CASIPRGANYGYTF. CDR3 nucleotides: TGTGCCAGCATCCCGCGGGGGGCGAACTATGGCTACACCTTC.

The genes are TRBV19 and TRBJ1-3; TRBD1 aligns across 8 bases. V trimming: 5 bases; J trimming: 0 bases; junction bases outside the gene matches: 6. CDR3 size: 16 residues. Germline V lookup: CDR1 LNHDA, CDR2 SQIVND (reference sequence). CDR3 protein: CASSPRTGLSGNTIYF. The CDR3 coding sequence is TGTGCCAGTAGTCCGAGGACAGGGCTCTCTGGAAACACCATATATTTT.

The V and J genes are TRBV7-2 and TRBJ2-3; the match to TRBD2 covers 8 bases. This CDR3 is 14 amino acids long. V lost 6 bases, J lost 3 bases, and 5 bases stayed unmatched. Germline loops: CDR1 SGHTA, CDR2 FQGNSA. This CDR3 reads CASRSGGPTDTQYF. The CDR3 DNA reads TGTGCCAGCAGATCGGGAGGGCCAACAGATACGCAGTATTTT.

This clone was detected only a few times. The chain couples TRBV20-1 to TRBJ1-2, with TRBD1 as a possible D gene (5 bases). The CDR3 length is 14 residues. CDR1 is DFQATT, CDR2 SNEGSKA, per germline (reference sequence). Between the trimmed V and J ends, which lost 3 bases and 8 bases, there was a span of 19 bases. The CDR3 sequence: CSASHRDRGGGYTF. CDR3 coding DNA: TGCAGTGCTAGTCACCGGGACCGTGGAGGGGGCTACACCTTC.

CDR3 in amino acids: CASSPSQGLNYGYTF. CDR3 DNA sequence: TGTGCCAGCTCACCCTCACAGGGGTTGAACTATGGCTACACCTTC. This sequence joins TRBV18 and TRBJ1-2, with 7 bases lining up with TRBD1. V was pared by 3 bases and J by 2 bases, with 6 bases of the junction left unmatched. This CDR3 has 15 residues. Germline V lookup: CDR1 KGHSH, CDR2 LQKENI.